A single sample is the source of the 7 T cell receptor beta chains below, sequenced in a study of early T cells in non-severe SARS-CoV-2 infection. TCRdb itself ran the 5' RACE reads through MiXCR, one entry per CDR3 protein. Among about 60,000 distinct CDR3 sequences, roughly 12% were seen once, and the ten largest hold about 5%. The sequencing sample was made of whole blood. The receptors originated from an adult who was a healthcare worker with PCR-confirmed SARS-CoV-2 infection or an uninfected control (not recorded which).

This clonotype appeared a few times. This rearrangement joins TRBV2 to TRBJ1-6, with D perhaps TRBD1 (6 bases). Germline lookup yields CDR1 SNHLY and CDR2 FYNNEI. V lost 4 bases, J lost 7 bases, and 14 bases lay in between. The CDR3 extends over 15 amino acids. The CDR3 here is CASSVLQGRNSPLHF. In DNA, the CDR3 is TGTGCCAGCAGTGTGCTTCAGGGGCGGAATTCACCCCTCCACTTT.

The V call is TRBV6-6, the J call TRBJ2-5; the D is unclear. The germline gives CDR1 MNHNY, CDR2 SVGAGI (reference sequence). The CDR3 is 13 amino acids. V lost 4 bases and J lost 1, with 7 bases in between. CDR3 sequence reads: CASSWGTQETQYF. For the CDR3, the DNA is TGTGCCAGCAGTTGGGGTACCCAAGAGACCCAGTACTTC.

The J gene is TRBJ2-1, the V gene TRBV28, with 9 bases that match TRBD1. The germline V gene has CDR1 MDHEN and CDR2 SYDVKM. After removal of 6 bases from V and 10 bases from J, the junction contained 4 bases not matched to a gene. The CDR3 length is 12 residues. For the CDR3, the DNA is TGTGCCAGCAGACAGGGGGCGGGGGAGCAGTTCTTC. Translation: CASRQGAGEQFF.

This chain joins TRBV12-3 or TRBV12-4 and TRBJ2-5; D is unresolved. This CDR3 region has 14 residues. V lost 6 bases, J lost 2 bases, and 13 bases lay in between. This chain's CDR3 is CASSQTPQQETQYF. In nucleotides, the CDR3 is TGTGCCAGCAGCCAAACGCCCCAGCAAGAGACCCAGTACTTC.

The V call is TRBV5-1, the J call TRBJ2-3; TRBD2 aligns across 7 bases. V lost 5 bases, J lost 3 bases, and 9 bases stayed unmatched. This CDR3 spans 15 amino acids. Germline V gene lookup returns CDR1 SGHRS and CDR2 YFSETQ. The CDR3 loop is CASRLGLGTTDTQYF. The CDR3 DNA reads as TGCGCCAGCAGGCTCGGACTAGGGACGACAGATACGCAGTATTTT.

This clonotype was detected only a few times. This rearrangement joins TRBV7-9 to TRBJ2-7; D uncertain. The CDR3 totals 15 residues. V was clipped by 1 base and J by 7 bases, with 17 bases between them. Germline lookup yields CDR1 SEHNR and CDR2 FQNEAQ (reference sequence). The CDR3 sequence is CASSLVGGVPEEQYF. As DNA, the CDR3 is TGTGCCAGCAGCTTAGTCGGTGGGGTACCTGAAGAGCAGTACTTC.

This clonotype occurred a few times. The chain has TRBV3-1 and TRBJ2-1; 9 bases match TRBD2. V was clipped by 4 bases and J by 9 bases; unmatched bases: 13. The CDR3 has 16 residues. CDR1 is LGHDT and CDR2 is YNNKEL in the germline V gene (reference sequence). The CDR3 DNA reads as TGTGCCAGCAGCCGGGACGGGGCTAGCGGGATGGGTGAGCAGTTCTTC. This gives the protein CASSRDGASGMGEQFF.